Listed here are 26 T cell receptor beta chains from one sample, sequenced in a study of CD8 T cells in ankylosing spondylitis. Each CDR3 protein gets one entry after TCRdb re-called the 5' RACE reads with MiXCR. Of 200,000 to 250,000 distinct CDR3 sequences in the sample, roughly 24% were seen once. Sequencing was done on a sample of blood, either unsorted or a sorted T cell fraction (not recorded which). The receptors originated from a male donor with ankylosing spondylitis or in good health (not recorded which).

This clonotype came up a few times. The chain recombines TRBV30 with TRBJ2-5, with unresolved D. This CDR3 has 11 amino acids. Germline assignment: CDR1 GTSNPN and CDR2 SVGIG (reference sequence). V gave up 4 bases and J gave up 4 bases, with 7 bases separating them. The DNA for the CDR3 is TGTGCCTGGACAGCCTCAGAGACCCAGTACTTC. Protein: CAWTASETQYF.

As to this clonotype: A much larger clone lies one base from this, so it may be a read error. Given the absence of the conserved phenylalanine or tryptophan at the CDR3 end, a read error is likely. The chain carries TRBV3-1 and TRBJ2-2, with 7 bases that match TRBD1. The trim removed 11 bases at V and 4 bases at J, leaving 1 base unmatched. Germline CDR1 is LGHDT and CDR2 is YNNKEL (reference sequence). The length of the CDR3 is 11 residues. CDR3 sequence (DNA): TGTGCCGCAGGGGGCACCGGGGAGCTGTTTTCT. Its protein product is CAAGGTGELFS.

This rearrangement joins TRBV20-1 to TRBJ2-3; D not certain. Germline CDR1 reads DFQATT; CDR2 reads SNEGSKA (reference sequence). The length of the CDR3 is 15 residues. V was shortened by 0 bases and J by 2 bases, with 12 bases between the two germline ends. The CDR3 loop reads CSARDRVIPTDTQYF. The CDR3 DNA sequence: TGCAGTGCTAGAGATAGGGTTATTCCCACAGATACGCAGTATTTT.

This chain links TRBV20-1 with TRBJ2-3; TRBD2 is a possible D gene (7 bases). Germline-derived CDR1 and CDR2 are DFQATT and SNEGSKA (reference sequence). The ends were cut back, 0 bases at V and 3 bases at J, with 16 bases in the middle. The CDR3 spans 16 residues. The CDR3 nucleotides read TGCAGTGCTAGAGATTGGGGGGGCGGGTGGACAGATACGCAGTATTTT. Encoded protein: CSARDWGGGWTDTQYF.

The chain recombines TRBV20-1 with TRBJ2-7, with D possibly matching TRBD1 (5 bases). Trimming stripped 5 bases from V and 7 bases from J, with 21 bases between. Looked up from germline, CDR1 is DFQATT and CDR2 is SNEGSKA (reference sequence). The CDR3 is 14 amino acids. The CDR3 sequence is CSAYGPRQPYEQYF. For the CDR3, the DNA is TGCAGTGCTTACGGTCCCCGACAGCCTTATGAGCAGTACTTC.

This clonotype was found many times. The chain recombines TRBV29-1 with TRBJ2-7; D not certain. Germline loops: CDR1 SQVTM, CDR2 ANQGSEA. This CDR3 is built from 11 residues. Trimming shortened V by 1 base and J by 2 bases, and 3 bases separated the two germline ends. For the CDR3, the DNA is TGCAGCGTTGAAGGGACCTACGAGCAGTACTTC. Translation gives CSVEGTYEQYF.

In its sample, this clonotype was seen many times. V and J are TRBV6-6 and TRBJ1-6; D is unclear. Germline CDR1 is MNHNY and CDR2 is SVGAGI (reference sequence). Trimming stripped 5 bases from V and 6 bases from J, with 5 bases between. The CDR3 is made up of 12 amino acids. The CDR3 region is CASSHSNSPLHF. CDR3 in DNA: TGTGCCAGCAGTCACAGTAATTCACCCCTCCACTTT.

This clonotype was counted at least ten times. This chain links TRBV7-8 with TRBJ2-3, with D hard to call. CDR3 size: 16 residues. V dropped 5 bases and J dropped 0 bases, with 15 bases sitting between them. The germline gives CDR1 SGHVS, CDR2 FQNEAQ. CDR3 bases: TGTGCCAGCAGCACGCGAGACTCTCGAAGCACAGATACGCAGTATTTT. Residues: CASSTRDSRSTDTQYF.

This clonotype was counted only a few times. The genes are TRBV18 and TRBJ1-1; D is ambiguous. The germline V gene encodes CDR1 KGHSH and CDR2 LQKENI. Trimming shortened V by 3 bases and J by 1 base, and 9 bases separated the two germline ends. This CDR3 has 14 amino acids. The CDR3: CASSPKRENTEAFF. The DNA of the CDR3 is TGTGCCAGCTCACCTAAACGGGAGAACACTGAAGCTTTCTTT.

The CDR3 loop reads CSAPLAEYEQYF. CDR3 in DNA: TGCAGTGCTCCGTTAGCCGAATACGAGCAGTACTTC. The chain recombines TRBV20-1 with TRBJ2-7; D ambiguous. Germline CDR1 and CDR2: DFQATT and SNEGSKA (reference sequence). Trimming pared 5 bases from V and 4 bases from J, leaving 12 bases between. This CDR3 comprises 12 residues.

In its sample, this clonotype was seen many times. This rearrangement joins TRBV5-1 to TRBJ2-3, with 8 nucleotides matching TRBD1. CDR1 is SGHRS, CDR2 YFSETQ, per germline. J was trimmed by 7 bases and V by 3 bases; bases with no gene match: 4. This CDR3 spans 13 amino acids. The CDR3, as DNA: TGCGCCAGCAGCTCTGACAGGGGATATACGCAGTATTTT. Its protein is CASSSDRGYTQYF.

This clonotype was detected ten times or more. The chain has TRBV3-1 and TRBJ2-1; 12 nucleotides match TRBD2. V lost 4 bases and J lost 1; bases outside the gene matches: 14. The CDR3 runs to 20 residues. Germline V gene data show CDR1 as LGHDT and CDR2 as YNNKEL (reference sequence). CDR3 sequence: CASSPHPLTSGRISYNEQFF. The DNA for the CDR3 is TGTGCCAGCAGCCCCCATCCCCTCACTAGCGGGAGGATTTCCTACAATGAGCAGTTCTTC.

At least ten counts were recorded for this clonotype. This chain connects TRBV7-2 to TRBJ2-1; the match to TRBD2 covers 9 bases. V trimming: 4 bases; J trimming: 3 bases; junction bases outside the gene matches: 4. Germline V gene sequence: CDR1 SGHTA, CDR2 FQGNSA. The CDR3 loop spans 15 amino acids. Written as DNA, the CDR3 is TGTGCCAGCAGCTCCGGGACTAGCAGCTACAATGAGCAGTTCTTC. Its protein product is CASSSGTSSYNEQFF.

In this sample, this clonotype turned up a few times. The chain employs TRBV7-9 and TRBJ2-1; 13 bases agree with TRBD2. The CDR3 is 15 residues long. CDR1 is SEHNR, CDR2 FQNEAQ, per germline (reference sequence). V shed 5 bases and J 8 bases; nucleotides not matched to a gene: 6. The DNA for the CDR3 is TGTGCCAGCAGCGGGGGACTAGCGGGACGAGATGAGCAGTTCTTC. Translated, it gives CASSGGLAGRDEQFF.

This clonotype was seen more than once but under ten times. The chain couples TRBV20-1 to TRBJ2-2; D is possibly TRBD1 (5 bases). CDR3 length equals 14 residues. V dropped 5 bases and J dropped 4 bases, with 14 bases sitting between them. Germline V gene data show CDR1 as DFQATT and CDR2 as SNEGSKA (reference sequence). The CDR3 coding sequence is TGCAGTGCTCAGTGGGGAAGGGGCACCGGGGAGCTGTTTTTT. Translated: CSAQWGRGTGELFF.

At least ten counts were recorded for this clonotype. The CDR3 DNA is TGCGCCAGCAGCCAAGATCACAAGGGCGAGCAGTACTTC. Translation gives CASSQDHKGEQYF. The chain is built from TRBV4-3 and TRBJ2-7; D is unresolved. The V end was cut by 0 bases, the J end by 6 bases, with 9 bases between. The CDR3 contains 13 residues. In germline, CDR1 is LGHNA, CDR2 YSLEER.

Points on this clonotype: A much larger clone differs by one base, so this may be a read error. The chain is built from TRBV9 and TRBJ2-7; TRBD2 matches at 9 bases. The DNA end lines up better with TRBJ2-1; the J call may be wrong. There are 14 residues in the CDR3. CDR1 is SGDLS and CDR2 is YYNGEE in the germline V gene. CDR3 coding DNA: TGTGCCAGCAGCGTTGGAGCGGGAGGCCCCGAGCAGTTCTTC. It encodes CASSVGAGGPEQFF.

CDR3 in amino acids: CAIRRTSLNTDTQYF. CDR3 DNA: TGTGCCATCCGCAGGACTAGCTTAAACACAGATACGCAGTATTTT. The chain joins TRBV10-3 to TRBJ2-3; 8 bases are a match to TRBD2. CDR1 and CDR2 (germline): ENHRY, SYGVKD. The CDR3 has 15 amino acids. J gave up 2 bases and V 8 bases, and 9 bases lay outside the gene matches.

The table lists this clonotype with many counts. The chain links TRBV12-3 or TRBV12-4 to TRBJ2-1; 8 bases are a match to TRBD2. The CDR3 consists of 15 residues. The ends lost 5 bases at V and 7 bases at J; junction bases unmatched: 10. The CDR3 sequence: CASSPGAGERNEQFF. The CDR3, as DNA: TGTGCCAGCAGTCCCGGAGCGGGAGAGCGAAATGAGCAGTTCTTC.

The V gene is TRBV3-1, the J gene TRBJ2-3; perhaps TRBD2 as D (6 bases). The V end was cut by 11 bases, the J end by 6 bases, with 24 bases between. Germline CDR1 reads LGHDT; CDR2 reads YNNKEL (reference sequence). This CDR3 spans 15 amino acids. CDR3 sequence: CACCQLAEPQDTQYF. The DNA for the CDR3 is TGTGCCTGCTGCCAATTAGCGGAGCCCCAGGATACGCAGTATTTT.

The sample holds many counts of this clonotype. The chain employs TRBV20-1 and TRBJ2-4, with 7 bases identical to TRBD1. J was trimmed by 2 bases and V by 3 bases; bases with no gene match: 4. This CDR3 has 14 residues. The germline CDR1 and CDR2 sequences are DFQATT and SNEGSKA (reference sequence). The CDR3 sequence is CSASTGETKNIQYF. The CDR3 nucleotides read TGCAGTGCTAGTACAGGGGAGACCAAAAACATTCAGTACTTC.

This chain connects TRBV10-3 to TRBJ2-3; 8 positions agree with TRBD2. CDR1 and CDR2 (germline): ENHRY, SYGVKD. Germline trimming cut 10 bases from V and 6 bases from J; bases unmatched to any gene: 9. The CDR3 is 13 amino acids. The CDR3, as DNA: TGTGCCACCTCGGGTAGCGGGAAGGATACGCAGTATTTT. Amino acids: CATSGSGKDTQYF.

This clonotype was picked up many times. The CDR3 here is CASTLASGRPDTQYF. CDR3 sequence (DNA): TGTGCCAGCACCCTTGCTAGCGGGAGGCCGGATACGCAGTATTTT. The chain joins TRBV6-1 to TRBJ2-3, with TRBD2 identical over 11 bases. Germline V CDR1 and CDR2: MNHNS, SASEGT. V lost 7 bases to trimming and J lost 6 bases; unmatched junction nucleotides: 9. CDR3 length: 15 amino acids.

At least ten counts were recorded for this clonotype. The genes are TRBV28 and TRBJ2-1; either TRBD1 or TRBD2 may supply D (5 bases each). The ends were cut back, 2 bases at V and 7 bases at J, with 9 bases in the middle. From germline, CDR1 is MDHEN and CDR2 SYDVKM. This CDR3 spans 13 amino acids. CDR3 bases: TGTGCCAGCAGTTTAGGGGGAGAGAATGAGCAGTTCTTC. Translated: CASSLGGENEQFF.

This clonotype showed up many times. A junction end diverges from the germline sequence, so it may reflect a read error. V and J are TRBV20-1 and TRBJ2-3; the match to TRBD2 covers 11 bases. The CDR3 is made up of 15 amino acids. Germline CDR1 DFQATT, CDR2 SNEGSKA (reference sequence). The CDR3 protein is CSVLAGGPGTDTQCF. CDR3 coding DNA: TGCAGTGTCTTAGCGGGAGGGCCGGGCACAGATACGCAGTGTTTT.

The chain carries TRBV20-1 and TRBJ2-5; 7 nucleotides line up with TRBD1. Germline CDR1 reads DFQATT; CDR2 reads SNEGSKA (reference sequence). With 6 bases clipped from V and 2 bases from J, the junction kept 9 bases outside the gene matches. The CDR3 consists of 14 residues. In DNA, the CDR3 is TGCAGTGCGGAAACGGGACAGAGACAAGAGACCCAGTACTTC. Its protein is CSAETGQRQETQYF.